This T cell receptor beta chain was found in a study of cytomegalovirus exposure and HLA in healthy donors. Germline lookup yields CDR1 SGHKS and CDR2 YYEKEE (reference sequence). After removal of 4 bases from V and 7 bases from J, the junction contained 7 bases not matched to a gene. This CDR3 has 14 residues. PCR was performed using 60 Vbeta and 13 Jbeta primers. Measured with immunoSEQ multiplex PCR; TCRdb has only the in-frame clones, and not every one. The sample carries fewer than 200,000 clones, 75% to 80% recorded once. This chain joins TRBV5-5 and TRBJ1-4, with TRBD1 matching 7 bases. This clonotype was sampled from a woman between 45 and 65 years old in good health and CMV-seropositive. The specimen sequenced was PBMCs. The CDR3 spells CASSPGTALEKLFF. The CDR3 DNA sequence: TGTGCCAGCAGCCCTGGGACAGCGCTTGAAAAACTGTTTTTT. The entire variable domain, with the rest obtained from reference TRBV5-5 and TRBJ1-4, is as follows: DAGVTQSPTHLIKTRGQQVTLRCSPISGHKSVSWYQQVLGQGPQFIFQYYEKEERGRGNFPDRFSARQFPNYSSELNVNALLLGDSALYLCASSPGTALEKLFFGSGTQLSVL.